This T cell receptor beta chain was documented in a study of T cell responses to AZD1222 COVID-19 vaccine. Findings of the study overall: In the spike-specific TCR repertoire, nearly half reportedly target unmutated variant regions. Seropositive status at baseline applied to only six AZD1222 recipients.

For this clone: No antigen is known for it.

V was clipped by 0 bases and J by 3 bases, with 7 bases between them. The CDR3 spans 13 residues. Germline V gene sequence: CDR1 SGHRS, CDR2 YFSETQ. Profiled with immunoSEQ multiplex PCR; TCRdb holds only in-frame clones, not every one. The sample includes 100,000 to 150,000 clones, approximately 85% of them seen just once. This receptor was identified in an adult in good health. The chain uses TRBV5-1 and TRBJ2-7; perhaps TRBD2 as D (5 bases). This specimen consisted of peripheral blood, obtained on day 0 of AZD1222 vaccination. CDR3 in DNA: TGCGCCAGCAGCTTGGACGGGAACTACGAGCAGTACTTC. Translation gives CASSLDGNYEQYF. The whole variable domain, filled in from reference TRBV5-1 and TRBJ2-7, reads KAGVTQTPRYLIKTRGQQVTLSCSPISGHRSVSWYQQTPGQGLQFLFEYFSETQRNKGNFPGRFSGRQFSNSRSEMNVSTLELGDSALYLCASSLDGNYEQYFGPGTRLTVT.